This T cell receptor beta chain is from a study of blood T cells in healthy people across ages. Study-level background: When template switching was applied, about one barcoded beta molecule was captured per two T cells.

Using a J-beta primer mix together with a sample-barcoded 5' primer, a second PCR was run for roughly 7 to 12 cycles. Each sample provided no less than 2.5 million CDR3-containing paired-end reads. TCRdb processed the 5' RACE reads anew with MiXCR; each CDR3 protein has one entry. The sample lists approximately 400,000 distinct CDR3 sequences, about 52% occurring once. A word on this clonotype: Its antigen is currently unknown.

Study-wide results and limits: Higher naive T cell percentage went strongly together with higher TCR beta diversity.

This sequence originates from a man aged 60 to 69 in good health. Sequenced material: blood.

The CDR3: CSVEAQQETQYF. DNA for the CDR3: TGCAGCGTTGAAGCTCAGCAAGAGACCCAGTACTTC. The chain combines TRBV29-1 with TRBJ2-5; D is uncertain. This CDR3 is built from 12 residues. The germline V and J ends were trimmed by 1 base and 2 bases, with 5 bases remaining between them. CDR1 and CDR2 (germline): SQVTM, ANQGSEA.